What follows are 17 T cell receptor beta chains derived from one specimen sequenced in a study of blood T cell repertoires in COVID-19 (dated by TCRdb to 2018 to 2021). The library was obtained by the immunoSEQ multiplex PCR assay. The table was pulled from immuneACCESS by TCRdb, which kept in-frame rearrangements only. Such tables lose some clones; where checked, under half of the loss comes from unresolved V genes, and the rest has no known cause. In this sample the table shows around 160,000 clones, 80% to 90% of which occur a single time. 8% of the sample goes to the ten largest clones. Material: peripheral blood. Receptors were obtained from a woman in her sixties with COVID-19, enrolled during active disease.

This rearrangement joins TRBV23-1 to TRBJ1-6, with TRBD1 matching 8 bases. TRBV23-1 is an ORF; its function is uncertain. The V gene end was trimmed by 6 bases and the J gene end by 2 bases; junction bases not matched to a gene: 9. The CDR3 runs 17 residues. The CDR3 sequence: CASSRRTGHTYNSPLHF. DNA for the CDR3: TGCGCCAGCAGCCGCAGGACAGGGCACACCTATAATTCACCCCTCCACTTT.

The V and J genes are TRBV6-5 and TRBJ2-7; 7 bases are a match to TRBD1. The CDR3 runs to 16 residues. The V gene's germline CDR1 is MNHEY and CDR2 SVGAGI. The V gene end was trimmed by 2 bases and the J gene end by 7 bases; junction bases not matched to a gene: 14. Written as DNA, the CDR3 is TGTGCCAGCAGTTACGGGCTTGGCAGGGGGACGAGTGAGCAGTACTTC. Translating gives CASSYGLGRGTSEQYF.

The genes are TRBV5-6 and TRBJ1-2; a possible D gene is TRBD1 (6 bases). Trimming took 6 bases from V and 0 from J, leaving 15 bases between them. Germline CDR1 is SGHDT and CDR2 is YYEEEE. This CDR3 comprises 15 residues. CDR3 bases: TGTGCCAGCAAAACAGGGCCTCTAGCTAACTATGGCTACACCTTC. Translated, it gives CASKTGPLANYGYTF.

This chain's CDR3 is CAISALRAGSYNEQFF. The CDR3 nucleotides are TGTGCCATCAGTGCCCTACGGGCGGGGTCCTACAATGAGCAGTTCTTC. V is TRBV10-3 and J is TRBJ2-1; weak D call: TRBD2 (6 bases). The CDR3 length is 16 residues. Per the germline V gene, CDR1 is ENHRY and CDR2 is SYGVKD. Trimming left V 4 bases short and J 1 base short, with 14 bases between.

The chain couples TRBV5-8 to TRBJ2-7, with 7 bases fitting TRBD2. Germline V gene sequence: CDR1 SGHTS, CDR2 YDEGEE. The length of the CDR3 is 14 residues. With 4 bases clipped from V and 4 bases from J, the junction kept 8 bases outside the gene matches. The DNA of the CDR3 is TGTGCCAGCAGCCCCGGGACTAAGGGATACGAGCAGTACTTC. The encoded protein is CASSPGTKGYEQYF.

This chain connects TRBV19 to TRBJ2-7; D might be TRBD2 (5 bases). V lost 7 bases and J lost 0, with 13 bases in between. Looked up from germline, CDR1 is LNHDA and CDR2 is SQIVND (reference sequence). This CDR3 has 14 amino acids. CDR3 residues: CASKARSGSYEQYF. The CDR3 DNA reads TGTGCCAGTAAGGCCCGAAGCGGCTCCTACGAGCAGTACTTC.

J is TRBJ1-5 and V is TRBV12-3 or TRBV12-4; a weak D match, TRBD1 (6 bases). The CDR3 length is 13 residues. The V end was cut by 5 bases, the J end by 9 bases, with 14 bases between. CDR3 sequence reads: CASSPGVGVPQHF. Here the CDR3 DNA reads TGTGCCAGCAGTCCAGGGGTCGGAGTGCCCCAGCATTTT.

DNA for the CDR3: TGTGCCAGCAGTTACTTGGACAGGGAATACGAGCAGTACTTC. Its translation: CASSYLDREYEQYF. The chain couples TRBV6-5 to TRBJ2-7, with 8 nucleotides matching TRBD1. The V and J ends lost 1 base and 4 bases, in that order; junction bases with no gene match: 3. The germline CDR1 and CDR2 sequences are MNHEY and SVGAGI. CDR3 length: 14 residues.

This chain uses TRBV5-1 with TRBJ2-7; TRBD1 matches at 8 bases. The V gene's germline CDR1 is SGHRS and CDR2 YFSETQ. This CDR3 has 16 residues. The junction had 13 bases not matched to a gene; V was cut back by 4 bases and J by 4 bases. Written as DNA, the CDR3 is TGCGCCAGCAGCACCCAACCGGACAGGGACGGATACGAGCAGTACTTC. It yields the protein CASSTQPDRDGYEQYF.

The rearrangement joins TRBV7-6 to TRBJ1-1; D is unresolved. Trimming cost V 5 bases and J 2 bases, with 15 bases left between them. The CDR3 extends over 15 amino acids. Germline lookup yields CDR1 SGHVS and CDR2 FNYEAQ. CDR3 sequence (DNA): TGTGCCAGCAGCCCGCTAGGCGGACTAAACACTGAAGCTTTCTTT. Its translation: CASSPLGGLNTEAFF.

This clone was observed once. This chain uses TRBV4-3 with TRBJ2-2; 7 nucleotides match TRBD1. Losses at the gene ends were 2 bases for V and 5 bases for J; bases not matched to a gene: 2. CDR3 size: 14 residues. Looked up from germline, CDR1 is LGHNA and CDR2 is YSLEER. CDR3 protein: CASSQRGQTGELFF. For the CDR3, the DNA is TGCGCCAGCAGCCAAAGGGGGCAAACCGGGGAGCTGTTTTTT.

The gene calls are TRBV30 and TRBJ2-3; TRBD2 aligns across 11 bases. The CDR3 totals 14 residues. After removal of 5 bases from V and 7 bases from J, the junction contained 8 bases not matched to a gene. Per the germline V gene, CDR1 is GTSNPN and CDR2 is SVGIG (reference sequence). The CDR3 loop reads CAWGSGTSGNTQYF. The CDR3, as DNA: TGTGCCTGGGGGTCTGGGACTAGCGGAAATACGCAGTATTTT.

The sample holds one count of this clone. DNA of the CDR3: TGTGCCAGCAGTTACGCAGTTAGCACAGATACGCAGTATTTT. Protein sequence: CASSYAVSTDTQYF. This chain links TRBV6-5 with TRBJ2-3, with D unresolved. The CDR3 has 14 amino acids. Germline V lookup: CDR1 MNHEY, CDR2 SVGAGI. V was trimmed by 2 bases and J by 0 bases, leaving 6 bases between them.

The chain is built from TRBV11-3 and TRBJ2-5, with D hard to call. Trimming removed 5 bases from V and 5 bases from J, with 9 bases in between. Germline V CDR1 and CDR2: SGHNT, YENEEA. This CDR3 region has 12 residues. The CDR3: CASSPNQETQYF. For the CDR3, the DNA is TGTGCCAGCAGCCCGAATCAGGAGACCCAGTACTTC. Together with reference TRBV11-3 and TRBJ2-5, the CDR3 gives the full variable domain: EAGVVQSPRYKIIEKKQPVAFWCNPISGHNTLYWYLQNLGQGPELLIRYENEEAVDDSQLPKDRFSAERLKGVDSTLKIQPAELGDSAVYLCASSPNQETQYFGPGTRLLVL.

The V call is TRBV27, the J call TRBJ2-1, with 14 bases matching TRBD2. This CDR3 region has 16 residues. Losses at the gene ends were 6 bases for V and 8 bases for J; bases not matched to a gene: 9. Germline CDR1 is MNHEY and CDR2 is SMNVEV (reference sequence). CDR3 sequence (DNA): TGTGCCAGCAGGGCCGGGACTAGCGGGGGATGGGATGAGCAGTTCTTC. As protein: CASRAGTSGGWDEQFF.

The V call is TRBV29-1, the J call TRBJ1-2, with no clear D. CDR3 length: 11 residues. Trimming stripped 3 bases from V and 6 bases from J, with 8 bases between. The germline CDR1 and CDR2 sequences are SQVTM and ANQGSEA. CDR3 in amino acids: CSVEVRDGYTF. DNA of the CDR3: TGCAGCGTTGAGGTTCGGGATGGCTACACCTTC.

This sequence joins TRBV10-3 and TRBJ1-2; D is uncertain. With 3 bases removed from V and 3 bases from J, the gap between germline ends came to 8 bases. Germline V gene sequence: CDR1 ENHRY, CDR2 SYGVKD. The CDR3 has 13 amino acids. The CDR3 is CAISDQEDYGYTF. CDR3 sequence (DNA): TGTGCCATCAGTGATCAGGAGGACTATGGCTACACCTTC.